This is a list of T cell receptor beta chains from one sample in a study of blood T cell repertoires in COVID-19. Profiled with immunoSEQ multiplex PCR; TCRdb holds only in-frame clones, not every one. The sample yields approximately 310,000 clones, around 85% seen once. Sequenced input: PBMCs or T cells enriched from blood (not recorded which). The source of these receptors is a man aged 25-45 years who had recovered from COVID-19. Each CDR3 is given with its conserved first and last residue. Each record gives: J gene, CDR3 length, clone size, V gene, D gene, CDR3 DNA, CDR3 protein. The D gene is left open where the match is weak. Only part of the rows carry a size: once, few, many, or a class if the clone is expanded.

TRBJ1-2	16	.	TRBV10-3	TRBD1	TGTGCCATCGGAGTTTCCGGGACAGGGGAACGCCAAGGCTACACCTTC	CAIGVSGTGERQGYTF
TRBJ2-7	16	.	TRBV25-1	TRBD1	TGTGCCAGCAGTGGGGGTCGATGGACAGGCCCCTACGAGCAGTACTTC	CASSGGRWTGPYEQYF
TRBJ2-5	12	.	TRBV7-9	.	TGTGCCAGCAGCTCCAGAAAAGAGACCCAGTACTTC	CASSSRKETQYF
TRBJ2-5	16	once	TRBV5-1	.	TGCGCCAGCAGCTCCGGTGAATCCCGGGGACAAGAGACCCAGTACTTC	CASSSGESRGQETQYF
TRBJ1-2	16	.	TRBV19	.	TGTGCCAGTAATAACTATCGTTTAGACAGGAGCTATGGCTACACCTTC	CASNNYRLDRSYGYTF
TRBJ2-1	13	.	TRBV10-1	.	TGCGCCAGTTCTCCGGGGTCTTACAATGAGCAGTTCTTC	CASSPGSYNEQFF
TRBJ1-4	18	.	TRBV7-2	TRBD1	TGTGCCAGCAGCTTCCGACCCATTACAGGGGTGCCTAATGAAAAACTGTTTTTT	CASSFRPITGVPNEKLFF
TRBJ2-1	20	few	TRBV27	TRBD2	TGTGCCAGCAACCCGAACCCGGGACTAGCGGCGCTCCCATCCTACAATGAGCAGTTCTTC	CASNPNPGLAALPSYNEQFF
TRBJ2-5	15	once	TRBV7-7	TRBD1	TGTGCTAGCAGCTTGGCCAGGGGGCAGCAAGAGACCCAGTACTTC	CASSLARGQQETQYF
TRBJ1-1	15	.	TRBV7-2	TRBD1	TGTGCCAGCAGCCTGTCAGGGGGCATGAACACTGAAGCTTTCTTT	CASSLSGGMNTEAFF
TRBJ1-2	16	.	TRBV9	.	TGTGCCAGCAGCGCTGGGGTACAGGTCCGCCCATATGGCTACACCTTC	CASSAGVQVRPYGYTF
TRBJ2-4	15	once	TRBV25-1	TRBD2	TGTGCCAGCAGTCCCCCTAGCGGGGATGGCGTCATTCAGTACTTC	CASSPPSGDGVIQYF
TRBJ1-4	16	.	TRBV5-1	TRBD1	TGCGCCAGCAGCTTCAGCCGGGACAGAAGTAATGAAAAACTGTTTTTT	CASSFSRDRSNEKLFF
TRBJ2-7	13	once	TRBV18	.	TGTGCCAGCTCACCCACAGCACTCTACGAGCAGTACTTC	CASSPTALYEQYF
TRBJ1-5	13	.	TRBV16	TRBD1	TGTGCCAGCAGTCGACAGGGGAATCAGCCCCAGCATTTT	CASSRQGNQPQHF
TRBJ1-2	15	.	TRBV4-1	TRBD1	TGCGCCAGCAGCCAAGGGACAGGGGGTAACTATGGCTACACCTTC	CASSQGTGGNYGYTF
TRBJ1-1	15	once	TRBV5-1	.	TGCGCCAGCAGCTGGGGCAGGGAGGCCTCAAGTGAAGCTTTCTTT	CASSWGREASSEAFF
TRBJ2-5	19	.	TRBV15	.	TGTGCCACCAGCAGAGACCGAGATCACTTGGAGTACGTCTGGGAGACCCAGTACTTC	CATSRDRDHLEYVWETQYF
TRBJ1-2	14	many	TRBV5-6	.	TGTGCCAGCAGCTTGGGGCAGGGAAACTATGGCTACACCTTC	CASSLGQGNYGYTF
TRBJ1-5	13	.	TRBV11-2	.	TGTGCCAGCAGCCCGGGACACGGCCAGCCCCAGCATTTT	CASSPGHGQPQHF
TRBJ1-6	16	.	TRBV30	TRBD1	TGTGCCTGGAGTCCCGACGCCGGGACAGGGGGCTTCGGGGTCCACTTT	CAWSPDAGTGGFGVHF
TRBJ1-2	15	.	TRBV15	.	TGTGCCACCAGCAGAGATATTTCCGCAGGGGATGGCTACACCTTC	CATSRDISAGDGYTF
TRBJ2-7	12	.	TRBV7-9	.	TGTGCCAGCAGCTCCGCGGGCCACGAGCAGTACTTC	CASSSAGHEQYF
TRBJ2-7	13	.	TRBV12-3/TRBV12-4	.	TGTGCCAGCAGTTCGGACACGTCCTACGAGCAGTACTTC	CASSSDTSYEQYF
TRBJ2-7	14	.	TRBV18	TRBD1	TGTGCCAGCTCCCCCCCGGGACAGATCTACGAGCAGTACTTC	CASSPPGQIYEQYF
TRBJ1-3	14	.	TRBV15	.	TGTGCCACCAGCAGGCCCGGACTGGGAAACACCATATATTTT	CATSRPGLGNTIYF
TRBJ2-2	14	few	TRBV3-1/TRBV3-2	.	TGTGCCAGCACCCTCCGCCTAAACACCGGGGAGCTGTTTTTT	CASTLRLNTGELFF
TRBJ2-5	16	.	TRBV7-8	TRBD1	TGTGCCAGCAGCACTCCAGGGGGCTTTGCCGGAGAGACCCAGTACTTC	CASSTPGGFAGETQYF
TRBJ2-2	16	once	TRBV5-1	TRBD2	TGCGCCAGCAGCTACGGGACTAGCGGGGGAACCGGGGAGCTGTTTTTT	CASSYGTSGGTGELFF
TRBJ1-3	16	.	TRBV24-1	.	TGTGCCACCAGTGATTTCGCAGTTTCCTCTGGAAACACCATATATTTT	CATSDFAVSSGNTIYF
TRBJ2-5	14	.	TRBV19	.	TGTGCCAGTAGTCTCGATCTAGGTAAAGCGACCCAGTACTTC	CASSLDLGKATQYF
TRBJ2-7	12	.	TRBV7-9	.	TGTGCCAGCAGCGATTCTGGGACATCGCAGTACTTC	CASSDSGTSQYF